This T cell receptor beta chain stems from a study of cytomegalovirus exposure and HLA in healthy donors. The PCR contained 60 Vbeta and 13 Jbeta primers. Assay used: immunoSEQ multiplex PCR; TCRdb lists only in-frame clones, some missing. The listing records about 60,000 clones. Per germline, CDR1 LNHNV and CDR2 YYDKDF (reference sequence). The CDR3 is 14 residues long. V gave up 2 bases and J gave up 7 bases; unmatched junction bases: 8. The sequence was obtained from a man in his forties or fifties in good health and CMV-seropositive. The sample was PBMCs. V is TRBV15 and J is TRBJ2-7; TRBD1 aligns across 7 bases. CDR3 in DNA: TGTGCCACCAGCAGACAAGCATCCAGGGGGGAGCAGTACTTC. Translating gives CATSRQASRGEQYF. Supplemented by reference TRBV15 and TRBJ2-7, the full variable domain reads DAMVIQNPRYQVTQFGKPVTLSCSQTLNHNVMYWYQQKSSQAPKLLFHYYDKDFNNEADTPDNFQSRRPNTSFCFLDIRSPGLGDTAMYLCATSRQASRGEQYFGPGTRLTVT.